This is a list of T cell receptor beta chains from one sample in a study of control samples from healthy donors and cancer patients. Assay used: immunoSEQ multiplex PCR; TCRdb lists only in-frame clones, some missing. The sample contains around 86,000 clones, over 85% of which appear only once. The sample comprised PBMCs. Source of these receptors: a woman aged 55 to 70 with head and neck cancer. CDR3s include the opening cysteine and the closing phenylalanine or tryptophan. Each record gives: V gene, clone size, J gene, D gene, CDR3 DNA, CDR3 protein. A D gene is named only where the DNA matches it firmly. Only some rows state a clone size, as once, few, many or a class for expanded clones.

V gene: TRBV5-5
clone size: once
J gene: TRBJ2-5
D gene: TRBD2
CDR3 DNA: TGTGCCAGCAGCCTAACCGGACTAGTCCCAGAGACCCAGTACTTC
CDR3 protein: CASSLTGLVPETQYF

V gene: TRBV29-1
clone size: -
J gene: TRBJ2-7
D gene: TRBD2
CDR3 DNA: TGCAGCGTTGAAGTCCGGGGGGGTGGCTACGAGCAGTACTTC
CDR3 protein: CSVEVRGGGYEQYF

V gene: TRBV27
clone size: -
J gene: TRBJ1-5
D gene: -
CDR3 DNA: TGTGCCAGCAGTTTATCGTGGCAGGGAAATCAGCCCCAGCATTTT
CDR3 protein: CASSLSWQGNQPQHF

V gene: TRBV7-2
clone size: -
J gene: TRBJ2-5
D gene: -
CDR3 DNA: TGTGCCAGCAGCTTAGCGGTTCGGGACACGGCCAAGACCCAGTACTTC
CDR3 protein: CASSLAVRDTAKTQYF

V gene: TRBV18
clone size: -
J gene: TRBJ1-4
D gene: -
CDR3 DNA: TGTGCCAGCTCACCACGATACCGCGACGAAAAACTGTTTTTT
CDR3 protein: CASSPRYRDEKLFF

V gene: TRBV29-1
clone size: -
J gene: TRBJ2-3
D gene: -
CDR3 DNA: TGCAGCGTTGAAGGGGCCAAGGGCGCAGATACGCAGTATTTT
CDR3 protein: CSVEGAKGADTQYF

V gene: TRBV5-4
clone size: -
J gene: TRBJ2-2
D gene: -
CDR3 DNA: TGTGCCAGCAGTATGCAGGGACCGAACACCGGGGAGCTGTTTTTT
CDR3 protein: CASSMQGPNTGELFF

V gene: TRBV6-1
clone size: -
J gene: TRBJ2-3
D gene: TRBD2
CDR3 DNA: TGTGCCAGCAGTGAATCATTTGGGGCGGGAGGGCTGAGGACAGATACGCAGTATTTT
CDR3 protein: CASSESFGAGGLRTDTQYF

V gene: TRBV18
clone size: once
J gene: TRBJ1-5
D gene: -
CDR3 DNA: TGTGCCAGCTCTATGGACAACAATCAGCCCCAGCATTTT
CDR3 protein: CASSMDNNQPQHF

V gene: TRBV28
clone size: -
J gene: TRBJ2-7
D gene: -
CDR3 DNA: TGTGCCAGTAACCGCAGGACTGGGGCGGAGGAGCAGTACTTC
CDR3 protein: CASNRRTGAEEQYF

V gene: TRBV2
clone size: -
J gene: TRBJ2-5
D gene: TRBD2
CDR3 DNA: TGTGCCAGCAGTGGAATAAGCGGGAGAGAGACCCAGTACTTC
CDR3 protein: CASSGISGRETQYF

V gene: TRBV29-1
clone size: -
J gene: TRBJ2-7
D gene: -
CDR3 DNA: TGCAGCGTTGACCAGGGGAGCTCCTACGAGCAGTACTTC
CDR3 protein: CSVDQGSSYEQYF

V gene: TRBV10-3
clone size: -
J gene: TRBJ1-5
D gene: TRBD1
CDR3 DNA: TGTGCCATCAGCCAGGACAGGGCTGACAATCAGCCCCAGCATTTT
CDR3 protein: CAISQDRADNQPQHF

V gene: TRBV28
clone size: -
J gene: TRBJ2-3
D gene: -
CDR3 DNA: TGTGCTACCTTCGGGGCAGATACGCAGTATTTT
CDR3 protein: CATFGADTQYF

V gene: TRBV7-2
clone size: -
J gene: TRBJ1-6
D gene: -
CDR3 DNA: TGTGCCAGCAGCGCGTCAAAAAATTCACCCCTCCACTTT
CDR3 protein: CASSASKNSPLHF

V gene: TRBV10-3
clone size: -
J gene: TRBJ2-1
D gene: -
CDR3 DNA: TGTGCCATCACCCAAAACTCCTACAATGAGCAGTTCTTC
CDR3 protein: CAITQNSYNEQFF

V gene: TRBV6-2/TRBV6-3
clone size: once
J gene: TRBJ2-7
D gene: TRBD1
CDR3 DNA: TGTGCCAGCAGCTCCGGGACAGGGACCTACGAGCAGTACTTC
CDR3 protein: CASSSGTGTYEQYF

V gene: TRBV7-6
clone size: -
J gene: TRBJ2-7
D gene: -
CDR3 DNA: TGTGCCAGCAGCTTGGCCCGGGGCGAGCAGTACTTC
CDR3 protein: CASSLARGEQYF

V gene: TRBV12-5
clone size: once
J gene: TRBJ1-3
D gene: TRBD1
CDR3 DNA: TGTGCTAGTGGTCGCGCCCTGGACAGGGAAGGTGGAAACACCATATATTTT
CDR3 protein: CASGRALDREGGNTIYF

V gene: TRBV19
clone size: once
J gene: TRBJ2-3
D gene: -
CDR3 DNA: TGTGCCAGTAGTAGTACCAAGGGGGGCATAGAAGATACGCAGTATTTT
CDR3 protein: CASSSTKGGIEDTQYF

V gene: TRBV18
clone size: -
J gene: TRBJ2-1
D gene: TRBD1
CDR3 DNA: TGTGCCAGCTCACTGGGACAGACAGTCTACAATGAGCAGTTCTTC
CDR3 protein: CASSLGQTVYNEQFF

V gene: TRBV7-6
clone size: once
J gene: TRBJ2-5
D gene: TRBD2
CDR3 DNA: TGTGCCAGCAGCTTAGCGGGACTAGCGGGGCAAGAGACCCAGTACTTC
CDR3 protein: CASSLAGLAGQETQYF

V gene: TRBV5-1
clone size: -
J gene: TRBJ2-5
D gene: -
CDR3 DNA: TGCGCCAGCAGCCGTGTCGGGGCATCTCCCGAAGAGACCCAGTACTTC
CDR3 protein: CASSRVGASPEETQYF

V gene: TRBV19
clone size: -
J gene: TRBJ2-3
D gene: TRBD1
CDR3 DNA: TGTGCCAGTAGTACTACAGGGGGCGTCCCAGATACGCAGTATTTT
CDR3 protein: CASSTTGGVPDTQYF

V gene: TRBV15
clone size: -
J gene: TRBJ2-7
D gene: -
CDR3 DNA: TGTGCCACCAGCAGAGATTTGGGGGTCGAGCAGTACTTC
CDR3 protein: CATSRDLGVEQYF

V gene: TRBV27
clone size: few
J gene: TRBJ2-1
D gene: TRBD2
CDR3 DNA: TGTGCCAGCAGTTCTACTATAAGCGGGGGCTCCTACAATGAGCAGTTCTTC
CDR3 protein: CASSSTISGGSYNEQFF

V gene: TRBV7-9
clone size: few
J gene: TRBJ1-2
D gene: -
CDR3 DNA: TGTGCCAGCAGCTTGGGACGGACCTATGGCTACACCTTC
CDR3 protein: CASSLGRTYGYTF

V gene: TRBV28
clone size: -
J gene: TRBJ2-1
D gene: TRBD2
CDR3 DNA: TGTGCCAGCTTGGCGGGAGGGGCGAGCAATGAGCAGTTCTTC
CDR3 protein: CASLAGGASNEQFF

V gene: TRBV29-1
clone size: -
J gene: TRBJ2-3
D gene: TRBD1
CDR3 DNA: TGCAGCGTGGGGAGGACAGGGATGAACACAGATACGCAGTATTTT
CDR3 protein: CSVGRTGMNTDTQYF

V gene: TRBV30
clone size: -
J gene: TRBJ2-3
D gene: TRBD2
CDR3 DNA: TGTGCCTGGACTAGCGGGAGAGACTATAGCACAGATACGCAGTATTTT
CDR3 protein: CAWTSGRDYSTDTQYF

V gene: TRBV7-9
clone size: -
J gene: TRBJ2-3
D gene: -
CDR3 DNA: TGTGCCAGCAGCTATCCAGAATTGGACACAGATACGCAGTATTTT
CDR3 protein: CASSYPELDTDTQYF